The text below deals with one TCR beta chain. V gave up 4 bases and J gave up 1 base, with 11 bases separating them. This CDR3 has 14 residues. CDR1 SEHNR and CDR2 FQNEAQ come from the germline V gene (reference sequence). Seattle enrolled patients during active infection and tracked them longitudinally. As handled by the study authors: Cell counts per sample came from amplifying reference gene primers. TCRdb's copy holds only in-frame clones and misses some; the assay was immunoSEQ multiplex PCR. Clone size and V and J calls were adopted from that table, with D and trimming inferred from the DNA. The table lists 300,000 to 400,000 clones, approximately 89% of them singletons, with about 2.5% in the top ten. The sample comes from a study of blood T cell repertoires in COVID-19. Study background: The samples span acute and convalescent COVID-19 from the United States, Italy and Spain. From T cells, B-cell-depleted T cells, or PBMCs came the material, which was cDNA or gDNA.

The sequenced material came from peripheral blood. V is TRBV7-9 and J is TRBJ2-7; a weak D match, TRBD1 (5 bases). The TCR comes from a woman in her fifties or sixties with COVID-19, enrolled during active disease. CDR3 residues: CASSYFDRSYEQYF. CDR3 DNA sequence: TGTGCCAGCAGCTACTTCGACAGATCCTACGAGCAGTACTTC.